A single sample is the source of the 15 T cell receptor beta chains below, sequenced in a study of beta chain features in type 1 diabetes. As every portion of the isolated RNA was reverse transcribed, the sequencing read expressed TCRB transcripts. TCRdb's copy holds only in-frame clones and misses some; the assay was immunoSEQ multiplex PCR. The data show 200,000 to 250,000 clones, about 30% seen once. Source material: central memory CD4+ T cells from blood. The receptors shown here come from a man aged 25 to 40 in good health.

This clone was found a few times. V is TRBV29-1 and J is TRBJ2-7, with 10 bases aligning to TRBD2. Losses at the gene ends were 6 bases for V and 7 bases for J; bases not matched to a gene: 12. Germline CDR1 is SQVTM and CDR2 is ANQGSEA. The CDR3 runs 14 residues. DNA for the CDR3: TGCAGCGTCTCCCGTGGGACTAGCGAAATGGAGCAGTACTTC. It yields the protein CSVSRGTSEMEQYF.

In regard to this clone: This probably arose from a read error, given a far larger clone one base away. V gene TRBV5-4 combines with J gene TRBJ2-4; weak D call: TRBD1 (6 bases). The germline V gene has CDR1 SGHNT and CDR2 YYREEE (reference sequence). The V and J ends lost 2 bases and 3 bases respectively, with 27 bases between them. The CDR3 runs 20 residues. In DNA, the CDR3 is TGTGCCAGCAGCTTAACCCGGGACACGGAACGTAGCCGGGGCAAAAACATTCAGTACTTC. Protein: CASSLTRDTERSRGKNIQYF.

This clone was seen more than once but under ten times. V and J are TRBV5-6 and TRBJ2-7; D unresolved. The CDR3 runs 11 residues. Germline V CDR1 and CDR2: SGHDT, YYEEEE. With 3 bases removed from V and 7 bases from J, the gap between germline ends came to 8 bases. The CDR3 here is CASSSHFEQYF. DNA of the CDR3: TGTGCCAGCAGCTCCCACTTTGAGCAGTACTTC.

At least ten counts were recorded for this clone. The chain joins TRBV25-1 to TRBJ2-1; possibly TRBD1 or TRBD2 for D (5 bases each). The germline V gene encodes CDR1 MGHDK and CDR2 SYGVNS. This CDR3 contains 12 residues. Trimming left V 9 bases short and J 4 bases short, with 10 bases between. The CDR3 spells CASKWGYNEQFF. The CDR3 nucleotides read TGTGCCAGTAAATGGGGGTACAATGAGCAGTTCTTC.

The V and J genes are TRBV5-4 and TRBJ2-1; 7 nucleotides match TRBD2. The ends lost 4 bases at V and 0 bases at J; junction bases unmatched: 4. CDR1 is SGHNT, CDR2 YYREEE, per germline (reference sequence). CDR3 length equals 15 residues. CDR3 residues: CASSHPSGSYNEQFF. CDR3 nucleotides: TGTGCCAGCAGCCACCCTAGCGGCTCCTACAATGAGCAGTTCTTC.

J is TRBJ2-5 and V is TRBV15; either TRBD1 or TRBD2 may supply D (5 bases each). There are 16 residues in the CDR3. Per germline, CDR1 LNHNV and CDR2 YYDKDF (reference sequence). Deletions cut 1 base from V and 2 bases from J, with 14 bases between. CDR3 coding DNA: TGTGCCACCAGCAGAGGAACAGCAGGGAGACAAGAGACCCAGTACTTC. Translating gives CATSRGTAGRQETQYF.

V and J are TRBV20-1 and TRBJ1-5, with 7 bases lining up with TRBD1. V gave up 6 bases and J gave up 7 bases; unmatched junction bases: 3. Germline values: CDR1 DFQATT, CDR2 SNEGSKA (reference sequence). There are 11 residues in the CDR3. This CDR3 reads CSARGAQPQHF. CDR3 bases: TGCAGTGCCAGGGGGGCCCAGCCCCAGCATTTT.

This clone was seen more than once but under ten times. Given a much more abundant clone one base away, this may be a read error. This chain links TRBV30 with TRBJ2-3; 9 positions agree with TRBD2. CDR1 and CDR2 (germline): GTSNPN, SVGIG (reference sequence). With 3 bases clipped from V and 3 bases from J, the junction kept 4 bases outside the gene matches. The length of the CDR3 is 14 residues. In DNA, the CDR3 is TGTGCCTGGAGGGCGGGACTAGCAACAGATACGCAGTATTTT. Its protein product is CAWRAGLATDTQYF.

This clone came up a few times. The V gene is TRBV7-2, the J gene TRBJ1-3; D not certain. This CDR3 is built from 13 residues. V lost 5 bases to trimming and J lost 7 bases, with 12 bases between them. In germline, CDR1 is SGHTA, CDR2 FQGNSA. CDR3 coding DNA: TGTGCCAGCAGCCAGCCCCAGGTCAACACCATATATTTT. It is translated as CASSQPQVNTIYF.

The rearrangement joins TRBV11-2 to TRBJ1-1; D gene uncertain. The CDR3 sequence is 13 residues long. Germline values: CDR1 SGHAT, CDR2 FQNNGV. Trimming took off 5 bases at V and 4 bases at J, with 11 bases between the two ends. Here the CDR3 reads CASSAPTSTEAFF. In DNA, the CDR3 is TGTGCCAGCAGCGCCCCCACGTCCACTGAAGCTTTCTTT.

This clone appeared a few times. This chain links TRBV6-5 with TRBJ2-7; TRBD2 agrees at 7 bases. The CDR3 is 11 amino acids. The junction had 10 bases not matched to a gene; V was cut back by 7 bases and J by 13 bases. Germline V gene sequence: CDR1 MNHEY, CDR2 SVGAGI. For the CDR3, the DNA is TGTGCCAGCATTTCGGAGGCGGGAGCTTACTTC. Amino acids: CASISEAGAYF.

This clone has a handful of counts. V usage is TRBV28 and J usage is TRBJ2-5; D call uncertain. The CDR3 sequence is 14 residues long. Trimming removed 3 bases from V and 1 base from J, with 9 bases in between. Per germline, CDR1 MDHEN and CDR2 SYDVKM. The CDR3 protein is CASSLARAQETQYF. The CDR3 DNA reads TGTGCCAGCAGTTTGGCTAGGGCCCAAGAGACCCAGTACTTC.

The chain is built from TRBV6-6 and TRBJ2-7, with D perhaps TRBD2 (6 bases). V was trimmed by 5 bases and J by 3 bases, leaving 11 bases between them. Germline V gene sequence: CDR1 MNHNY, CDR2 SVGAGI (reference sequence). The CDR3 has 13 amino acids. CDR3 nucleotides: TGTGCCAGCAGTCAGGGACTCTACTACGAGCAGTACTTC. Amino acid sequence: CASSQGLYYEQYF.

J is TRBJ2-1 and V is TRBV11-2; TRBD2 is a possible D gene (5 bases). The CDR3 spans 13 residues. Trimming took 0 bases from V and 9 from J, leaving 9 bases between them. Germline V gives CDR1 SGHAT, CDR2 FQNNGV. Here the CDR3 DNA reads TGTGCCAGCAGCTTAGATCTCGGGGTTGAGCAGTTCTTC. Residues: CASSLDLGVEQFF. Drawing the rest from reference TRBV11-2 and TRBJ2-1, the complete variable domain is EAGVAQSPRYKIIEKRQSVAFWCNPISGHATLYWYQQILGQGPKLLIQFQNNGVVDDSQLPKDRFSAERLKGVDSTLKIQPAKLEDSAVYLCASSLDLGVEQFFGPGTRLTVL.

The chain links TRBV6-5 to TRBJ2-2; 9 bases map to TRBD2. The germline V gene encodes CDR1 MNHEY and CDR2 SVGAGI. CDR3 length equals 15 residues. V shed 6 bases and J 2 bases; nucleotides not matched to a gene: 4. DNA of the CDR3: TGTGCCAGCAGACAAGCGGGGGGCAACACCGGGGAGCTGTTTTTT. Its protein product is CASRQAGGNTGELFF.